This paragraph reports one T cell receptor (beta chain). The entry originates in a study of cytomegalovirus exposure and HLA in healthy donors. Germline loops: CDR1 MNHNY, CDR2 SVGAGI (reference sequence). CDR3 length: 13 residues. The V gene lost 6 bases and the J gene lost 3 bases, with 12 bases spanning the gap. The protocol was immunoSEQ multiplex PCR, while the TCRdb copy is restricted to in-frame clones and leaves out a portion. The sample records some 170,000 clones, about nine tenths being singletons. This clonotype was obtained from a man aged 30-40 years in good health and CMV-seropositive. Sequencing was performed on PBMCs. The chain couples TRBV6-6 to TRBJ2-7; tentatively, D is TRBD2 (6 bases). CDR3 DNA: TGTGCCAGCAGCGCGGCTAGCGACTACGAGCAGTACTTC. It is translated as CASSAASDYEQYF.